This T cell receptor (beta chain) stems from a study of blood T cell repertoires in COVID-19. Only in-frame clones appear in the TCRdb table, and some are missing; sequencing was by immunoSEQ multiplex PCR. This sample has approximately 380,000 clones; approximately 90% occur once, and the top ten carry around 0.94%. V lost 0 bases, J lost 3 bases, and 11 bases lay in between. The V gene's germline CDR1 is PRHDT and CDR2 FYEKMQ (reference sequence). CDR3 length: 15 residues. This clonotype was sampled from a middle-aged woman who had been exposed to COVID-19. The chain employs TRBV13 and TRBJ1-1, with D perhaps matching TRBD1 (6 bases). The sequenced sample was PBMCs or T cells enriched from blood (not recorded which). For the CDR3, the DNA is TGTGCCAGCAGCTTAGGCCCCGAGGGGGACACTGAAGCTTTCTTT. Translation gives CASSLGPEGDTEAFF. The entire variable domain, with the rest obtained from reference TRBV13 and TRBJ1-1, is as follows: AAGVIQSPRHLIKEKRETATLKCYPIPRHDTVYWYQQGPGQDPQFLISFYEKMQSDKGSIPDRFSAQQFSDYHSELNMSSLELGDSALYFCASSLGPEGDTEAFFGQGTRLTVV.